A single sample is the source of the 20 T cell receptor beta chains below, sequenced in a study of response to subunit inactivated influenza vaccine. MiXCR, applied by TCRdb to the RT-PCR reads, yields one record per CDR3 protein. Altogether about 540,000 distinct CDR3 sequences are present, 11% to 15% being singletons, with the ten largest covering 8.5% to 14%. The source material was PBMCs from blood, sampled 12 days after vaccination. These receptors all stem from a man aged 45-65 years who received an inactivated influenza vaccine.

The V gene is TRBV6-5, the J gene TRBJ2-3; D remains unclear. Trimming left V 3 bases short and J 1 base short, with 8 bases between. The CDR3 covers 14 residues. Germline lookup yields CDR1 MNHEY and CDR2 SVGAGI. CDR3 protein: CASSYQQGTDTQYF. DNA for the CDR3: TGTGCCAGCAGTTATCAGCAGGGCACAGATACGCAGTATTTT.

The chain has TRBV12-3 or TRBV12-4 and TRBJ2-4; weak D call: TRBD2 (6 bases). The CDR3 contains 15 residues. The V end lost 8 bases, the J end lost 5 bases, and 19 bases lay between the germline ends. In DNA, the CDR3 is TGTGCCAGCCGCCGATTTGGCGGGGACGAAAACATTCAGTACTTC. Translation: CASRRFGGDENIQYF.

This clonotype was seen more than once but under ten times. V usage is TRBV4-3 and J usage is TRBJ2-1; 10 bases match TRBD2. CDR3 length equals 16 residues. From germline, CDR1 is LGHNA and CDR2 YSLEER. V trimming: 5 bases; J trimming: 3 bases; junction bases outside the gene matches: 7. The CDR3 nucleotides are TGCGCCAGCAGCTCTTTAGCGGGGGGTTTCTACAATGAGCAGTTCTTC. This translates into CASSSLAGGFYNEQFF.

This rearrangement joins TRBV4-3 to TRBJ2-5; TRBD2 matches at 7 bases. Germline CDR1 and CDR2: LGHNA and YSLEER. CDR3 length: 15 residues. Losses at the gene ends were 1 base for V and 4 bases for J; bases not matched to a gene: 6. For the CDR3, the DNA is TGCGCCAGCAGCCAAGGAACTAGCGTGTCAGAGACCCAGTACTTC. Its translation is CASSQGTSVSETQYF.

Comments on this clonotype: A junction end diverges from the germline sequence, so it may reflect a read error. The chain couples TRBV12-3 or TRBV12-4 to TRBJ1-5; D gene ambiguous. The CDR3 loop spans 12 amino acids. The CDR3 sequence is CASSLGSQPQQF. CDR3 nucleotide sequence: TGTGCCAGCAGTTTAGGCAGTCAGCCCCAGCAATTT.

The V and J genes are TRBV20-1 and TRBJ2-1; the match to TRBD1 covers 7 bases. Trimming removed 0 bases from V and 0 bases from J; junction bases left unmatched: 5. There are 16 residues in the CDR3. From germline, CDR1 is DFQATT and CDR2 SNEGSKA (reference sequence). CDR3 coding DNA: TGCAGTGCTAGAGACCCGCAGGGGGACTCCTACAATGAGCAGTTCTTC. Its protein product is CSARDPQGDSYNEQFF.

In this sample, this clonotype turned up a few times. The rearrangement joins TRBV5-1 to TRBJ2-7; tentative D call: TRBD1 (6 bases). The CDR3 consists of 12 residues. Trimming pared 3 bases from V and 6 bases from J, leaving 10 bases between. Germline V gene data show CDR1 as SGHRS and CDR2 as YFSETQ. The CDR3 is CASSSPGVEQYF. DNA for the CDR3: TGCGCCAGCAGCTCCCCAGGGGTCGAGCAGTACTTC.

This clonotype occurred a few times. CDR3 DNA: TGCGCCAGCAGCTTGGCCCGGGACGCGGTCAACACTGAAGCTTTCTTT. Its protein is CASSLARDAVNTEAFF. The chain has TRBV5-1 and TRBJ1-1, with D possibly TRBD1 on 5 matching bases. V lost 0 bases, J lost 2 bases, and 14 bases lay in between. The CDR3 loop spans 16 amino acids. The germline V gene has CDR1 SGHRS and CDR2 YFSETQ.

V gene TRBV6-6 combines with J gene TRBJ2-2; D remains ambiguous. Deletions cut 7 bases from V and 9 bases from J, with 9 bases between. The CDR3 has 11 amino acids. Germline CDR1 is MNHNY and CDR2 is SVGAGI (reference sequence). The CDR3 DNA reads as TGTGCCAGCACCATAGGGCGGGAGCTGTTTTTT. Translating gives CASTIGRELFF.

The table lists this clonotype with a few counts. V and J are TRBV12-3 or TRBV12-4 and TRBJ2-1; 7 nucleotides line up with TRBD1. J was trimmed by 8 bases and V by 5 bases; bases with no gene match: 6. The CDR3 loop spans 13 amino acids. In DNA, the CDR3 is TGTGCCAGCAGTCGAATCAGGGGGTATGAGCAGTTCTTC. It yields the protein CASSRIRGYEQFF.

This clonotype was seen repeatedly, ten times or more. V gene TRBV10-3 combines with J gene TRBJ2-1; D might be TRBD2 (5 bases). Germline V gene data show CDR1 as ENHRY and CDR2 as SYGVKD. The CDR3 loop spans 13 amino acids. Deletions cut 6 bases from V and 9 bases from J, with 15 bases between. The CDR3 bases are TGTGCCATCAGGGGAGAGCCGCGGCGTGAGCAGTTCTTC. Translating gives CAIRGEPRREQFF.

A few counts support this clonotype. V and J are TRBV5-1 and TRBJ2-1; 13 bases line up with TRBD2. Germline CDR1 and CDR2: SGHRS and YFSETQ. Trimming removed 5 bases from V and 6 bases from J; junction bases left unmatched: 5. The CDR3 consists of 15 residues. The CDR3 DNA sequence: TGCGCCAGCAGTCTTTGGACTAGCGGGAGCAATGAGCAGTTCTTC. It encodes CASSLWTSGSNEQFF. Variable domain in full (rest from reference TRBV5-1 and TRBJ2-1): KAGVTQTPRYLIKTRGQQVTLSCSPISGHRSVSWYQQTPGQGLQFLFEYFSETQRNKGNFPGRFSGRQFSNSRSEMNVSTLELGDSALYLCASSLWTSGSNEQFFGPGTRLTVL.

This sequence joins TRBV7-2 and TRBJ2-1; 10 bases line up with TRBD2. Per germline, CDR1 SGHTA and CDR2 FQGNSA. This CDR3 has 14 residues. Trimming at V came to 7 bases and at J to 7 bases, leaving 7 bases not matched to a gene. CDR3 DNA sequence: TGTGCCAGCACCCTAGCGGGAGTGTCAAATGAGCAGTTCTTC. It is translated as CASTLAGVSNEQFF. Combining the CDR3 with reference TRBV7-2 and TRBJ2-1 gives the whole variable domain GAGVSQSPSNKVTEKGKDVELRCDPISGHTALYWYRQSLGQGLEFLIYFQGNSAPDKSGLPSDRFSAERTGGSVSTLTIQRTQQEDSAVYLCASTLAGVSNEQFFGPGTRLTVL.

A few counts support this clonotype. The V and J genes are TRBV24-1 and TRBJ2-1; either TRBD1 or TRBD2 may fit D (5 bases each). V lost 8 bases and J lost 3, with 16 bases in between. The CDR3 is made up of 15 amino acids. Germline V gene sequence: CDR1 KGHDR, CDR2 SFDVKD. CDR3 loop: CATTGDGFYYNEQFF. For the CDR3, the DNA is TGTGCCACCACCGGGGACGGGTTCTACTACAATGAGCAGTTCTTC.

This chain connects TRBV14 to TRBJ1-6; a possible D gene is TRBD1 (5 bases). The ends were cut back, 2 bases at V and 10 bases at J, with 12 bases in the middle. Germline V lookup: CDR1 SGHDN, CDR2 FVKESK. CDR3 length equals 14 residues. The CDR3 loop reads CASSQQGINSPLHF. The CDR3 DNA reads as TGTGCCAGCAGCCAACAGGGTATTAACTCACCCCTCCACTTT.

V usage is TRBV12-3 or TRBV12-4 and J usage is TRBJ2-7; 8 positions agree with TRBD1. This CDR3 spans 14 amino acids. The J segment lost 5 bases and the V segment lost 4 bases, leaving 7 bases of the junction unmatched. The CDR3 nucleotides read TGTGCCAGCAGTTCTGACAGGGGAAAGGACGAGCAGTACTTC. Translating gives CASSSDRGKDEQYF.

This clonotype occurred once. The chain links TRBV6-1 to TRBJ2-7, with D possibly TRBD1 on 5 matching bases. Between the trimmed V and J ends, which lost 4 bases and 6 bases, there was a span of 16 bases. The CDR3 loop spans 14 amino acids. The germline CDR1 and CDR2 sequences are MNHNS and SASEGT. The CDR3 sequence: CASSGRQGLGEQYF. In nucleotides, the CDR3 is TGTGCCAGCAGTGGTCGGCAGGGATTGGGCGAGCAGTACTTC.

This clonotype was picked up a small number of times. The V and J genes are TRBV7-9 and TRBJ1-1; D may be TRBD1 (6 bases). Germline CDR1 reads SEHNR; CDR2 reads FQNEAQ (reference sequence). V was clipped by 0 bases and J by 0 bases, with 11 bases between them. The CDR3 loop spans 16 amino acids. CDR3 DNA: TGTGCCAGCAGCTTAGCGGCAGGACAGTTGAACACTGAAGCTTTCTTT. Its translation is CASSLAAGQLNTEAFF.

In its sample, this clonotype was seen a few times. The chain has TRBV4-1 and TRBJ2-7; 11 nucleotides align to TRBD2. CDR1 MGHRA and CDR2 YSYEKL come from the germline V gene. CDR3 length: 17 residues. J lost 3 bases, V lost 3 bases, and 10 bases had no gene match. Here the CDR3 reads CASSQALTSGNLYEQYF. The CDR3 DNA is TGCGCCAGCAGCCAGGCGCTGACTAGCGGGAATCTCTACGAGCAGTACTTC.

This clonotype was found a few times. The rearrangement links TRBV5-1 to TRBJ2-5; 7 bases map to TRBD2. The CDR3 is 13 residues long. The germline V gene encodes CDR1 SGHRS and CDR2 YFSETQ. Germline trimming cut 4 bases from V and 5 bases from J; bases unmatched to any gene: 5. Here the CDR3 reads CASSKDGGETQYF. In DNA, the CDR3 is TGCGCCAGCAGCAAGGACGGGGGGGAGACCCAGTACTTC.